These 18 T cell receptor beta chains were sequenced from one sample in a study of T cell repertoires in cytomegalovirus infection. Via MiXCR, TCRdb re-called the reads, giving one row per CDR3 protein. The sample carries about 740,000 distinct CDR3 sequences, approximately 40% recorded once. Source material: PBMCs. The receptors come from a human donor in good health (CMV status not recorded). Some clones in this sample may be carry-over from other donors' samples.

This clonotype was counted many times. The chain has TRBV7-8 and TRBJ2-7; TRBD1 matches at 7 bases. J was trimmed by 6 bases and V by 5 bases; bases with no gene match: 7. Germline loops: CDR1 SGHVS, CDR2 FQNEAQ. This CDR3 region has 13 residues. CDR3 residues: CASSRTTGSEQYF. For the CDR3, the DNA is TGTGCCAGCAGCCGAACGACAGGGTCCGAGCAGTACTTC.

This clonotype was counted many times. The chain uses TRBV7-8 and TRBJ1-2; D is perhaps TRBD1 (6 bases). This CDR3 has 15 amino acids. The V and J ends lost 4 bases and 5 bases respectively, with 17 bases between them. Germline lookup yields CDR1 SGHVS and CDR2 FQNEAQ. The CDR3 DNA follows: TGTGCCAGCAGCTCTGCCATCGGGACACCTTATGGCTACACCTTC. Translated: CASSSAIGTPYGYTF.

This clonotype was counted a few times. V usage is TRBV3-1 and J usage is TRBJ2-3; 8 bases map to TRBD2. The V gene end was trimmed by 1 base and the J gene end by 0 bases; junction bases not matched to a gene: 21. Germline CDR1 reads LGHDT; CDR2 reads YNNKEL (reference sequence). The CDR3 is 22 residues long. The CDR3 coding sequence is TGTGCCAGCAGCCAAGGTTCCTCCCCCTCAGCGGGAGAAGGTTCTAGCACAGATACGCAGTATTTT. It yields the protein CASSQGSSPSAGEGSSTDTQYF.

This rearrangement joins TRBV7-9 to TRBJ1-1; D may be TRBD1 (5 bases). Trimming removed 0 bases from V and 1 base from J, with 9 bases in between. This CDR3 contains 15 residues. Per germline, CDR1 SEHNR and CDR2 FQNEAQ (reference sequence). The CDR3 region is CASSLAEGRNTEAFF. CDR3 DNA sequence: TGTGCCAGCAGCTTAGCTGAGGGGCGGAACACTGAAGCTTTCTTT.

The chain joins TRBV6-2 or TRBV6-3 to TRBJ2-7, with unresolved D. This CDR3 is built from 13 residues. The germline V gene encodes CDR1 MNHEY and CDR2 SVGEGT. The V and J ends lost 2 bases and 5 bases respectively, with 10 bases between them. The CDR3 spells CASSYIPPNEQYF. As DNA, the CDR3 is TGTGCCAGCAGTTACATCCCCCCTAACGAGCAGTACTTC.

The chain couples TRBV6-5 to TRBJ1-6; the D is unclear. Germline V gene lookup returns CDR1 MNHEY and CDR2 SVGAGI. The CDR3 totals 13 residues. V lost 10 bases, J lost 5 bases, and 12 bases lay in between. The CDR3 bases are TGTGCCACAAGACGGCTGGATAATTCACCCCTCCACTTT. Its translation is CATRRLDNSPLHF.

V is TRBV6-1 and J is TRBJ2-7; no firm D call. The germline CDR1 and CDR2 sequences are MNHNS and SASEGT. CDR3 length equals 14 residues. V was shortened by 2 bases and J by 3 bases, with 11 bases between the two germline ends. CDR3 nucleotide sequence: TGTGCCAGCAGTGAACGTGGCAGAAACTACGAGCAGTACTTC. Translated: CASSERGRNYEQYF.

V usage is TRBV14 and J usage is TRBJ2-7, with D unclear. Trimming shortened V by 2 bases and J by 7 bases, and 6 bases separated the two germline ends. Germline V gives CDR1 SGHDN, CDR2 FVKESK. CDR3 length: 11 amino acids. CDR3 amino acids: CASSQLKEQYF. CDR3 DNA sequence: TGTGCCAGCAGCCAACTGAAAGAGCAGTACTTC.

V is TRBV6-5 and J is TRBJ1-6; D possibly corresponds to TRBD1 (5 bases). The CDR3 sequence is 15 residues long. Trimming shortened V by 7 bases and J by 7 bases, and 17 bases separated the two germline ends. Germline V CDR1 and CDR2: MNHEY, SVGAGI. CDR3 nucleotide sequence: TGTGCCAGCACTCCCTCCGGGGCTAGCAATTCACCCCTCCACTTT. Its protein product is CASTPSGASNSPLHF.

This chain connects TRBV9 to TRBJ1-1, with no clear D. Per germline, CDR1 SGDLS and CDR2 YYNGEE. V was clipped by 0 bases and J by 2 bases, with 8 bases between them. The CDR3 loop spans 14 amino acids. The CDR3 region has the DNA TGTGCCAGCAGCGTAGCTTTTGCAAACACTGAAGCTTTCTTT. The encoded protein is CASSVAFANTEAFF.

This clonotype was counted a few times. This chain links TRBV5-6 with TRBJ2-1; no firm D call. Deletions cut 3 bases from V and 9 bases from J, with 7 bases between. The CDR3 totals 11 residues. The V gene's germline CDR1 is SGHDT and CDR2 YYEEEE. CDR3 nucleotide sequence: TGTGCCAGCAGCTCCCGGGCTGAGCAGTTCTTC. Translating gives CASSSRAEQFF.

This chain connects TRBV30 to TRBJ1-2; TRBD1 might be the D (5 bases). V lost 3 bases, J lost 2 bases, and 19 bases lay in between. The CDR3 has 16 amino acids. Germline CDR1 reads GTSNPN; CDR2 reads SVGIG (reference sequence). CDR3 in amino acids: CAWRAGKRDRNYGYTF. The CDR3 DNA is TGTGCCTGGAGGGCAGGGAAAAGGGATCGAAACTATGGCTACACCTTC. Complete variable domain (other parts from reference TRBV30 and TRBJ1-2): SQTIHQWPATLVQPVGSPLSLECTVEGTSNPNLYWYRQAAGRGLQLLFYSVGIGQISSEVPQNLSASRPQDRQFILSSKKLLLSDSGFYLCAWRAGKRDRNYGYTFGSGTRLTVV.

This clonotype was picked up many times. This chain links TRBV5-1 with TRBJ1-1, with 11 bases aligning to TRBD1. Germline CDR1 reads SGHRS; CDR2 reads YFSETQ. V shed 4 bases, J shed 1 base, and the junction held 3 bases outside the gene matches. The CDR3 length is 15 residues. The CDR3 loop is CASSLGQGANTEAFF. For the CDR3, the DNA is TGCGCCAGCAGCCTCGGACAGGGGGCGAACACTGAAGCTTTCTTT.

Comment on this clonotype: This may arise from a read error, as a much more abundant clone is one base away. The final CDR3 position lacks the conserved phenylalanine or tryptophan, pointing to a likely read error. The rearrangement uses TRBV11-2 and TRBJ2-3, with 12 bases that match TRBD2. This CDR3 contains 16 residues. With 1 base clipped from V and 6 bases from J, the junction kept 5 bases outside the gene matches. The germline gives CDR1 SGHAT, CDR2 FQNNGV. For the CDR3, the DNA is TGTGCCAGCAGCTTAGTCCCTAGCGGGGGGGCCGATACGCAGTATTTG. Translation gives CASSLVPSGGADTQYL.

CDR3 coding DNA: TGTGCCAGCAGCTGGCTACTAGCGCAGGTCGTGGATGAGCAGTTCTTC. It encodes CASSWLLAQVVDEQFF. This rearrangement joins TRBV7-9 to TRBJ2-1; 7 bases fit TRBD2. The CDR3 is 16 residues long. CDR1 SEHNR and CDR2 FQNEAQ come from the germline V gene (reference sequence). The J segment lost 8 bases and the V segment lost 4 bases, leaving 14 bases of the junction unmatched.

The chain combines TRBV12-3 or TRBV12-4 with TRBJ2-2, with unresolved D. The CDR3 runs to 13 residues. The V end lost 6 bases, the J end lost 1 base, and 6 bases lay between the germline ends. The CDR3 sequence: CASRRMNTGELFF. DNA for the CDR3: TGTGCCAGCAGACGGATGAACACCGGGGAGCTGTTTTTT.

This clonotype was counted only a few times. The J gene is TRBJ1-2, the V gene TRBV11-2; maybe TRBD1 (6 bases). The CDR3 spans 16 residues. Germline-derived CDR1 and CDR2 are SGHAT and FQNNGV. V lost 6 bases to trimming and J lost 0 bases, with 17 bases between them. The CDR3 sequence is CASRGQILLTNYGYTF. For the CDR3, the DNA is TGTGCCAGCAGAGGACAGATCCTTCTGACTAACTATGGCTACACCTTC.

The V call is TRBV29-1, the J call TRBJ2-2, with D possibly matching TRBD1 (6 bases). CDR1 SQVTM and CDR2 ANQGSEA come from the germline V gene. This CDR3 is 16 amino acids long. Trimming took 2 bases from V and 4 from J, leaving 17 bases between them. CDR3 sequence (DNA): TGCAGCGTTGAAATGGTTGGTAGCAGGGGCACCGGGGAGCTGTTTTTT. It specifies CSVEMVGSRGTGELFF.